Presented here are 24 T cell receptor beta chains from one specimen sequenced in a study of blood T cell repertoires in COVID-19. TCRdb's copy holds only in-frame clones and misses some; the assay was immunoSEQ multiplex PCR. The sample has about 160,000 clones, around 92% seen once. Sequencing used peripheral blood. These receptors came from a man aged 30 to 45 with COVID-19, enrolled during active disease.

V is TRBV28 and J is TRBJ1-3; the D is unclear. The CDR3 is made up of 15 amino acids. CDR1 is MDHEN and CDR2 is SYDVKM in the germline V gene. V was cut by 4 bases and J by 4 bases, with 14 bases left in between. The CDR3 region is CASSSPGGRGNTIYF. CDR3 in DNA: TGTGCCAGCAGTTCCCCAGGAGGCAGAGGAAACACCATATATTTT.

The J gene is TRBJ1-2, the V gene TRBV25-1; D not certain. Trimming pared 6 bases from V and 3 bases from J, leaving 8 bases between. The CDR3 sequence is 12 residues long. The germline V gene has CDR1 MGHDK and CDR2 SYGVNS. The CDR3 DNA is TGTGCCAGCAGAGACGACTACTATGGCTACACCTTC. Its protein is CASRDDYYGYTF.

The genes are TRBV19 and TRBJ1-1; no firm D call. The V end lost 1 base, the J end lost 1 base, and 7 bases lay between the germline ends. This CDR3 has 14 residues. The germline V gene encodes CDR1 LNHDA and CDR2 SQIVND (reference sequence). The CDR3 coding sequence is TGTGCCAGTAGTATAGCAGCGTGGAACACTGAAGCTTTCTTT. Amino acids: CASSIAAWNTEAFF.

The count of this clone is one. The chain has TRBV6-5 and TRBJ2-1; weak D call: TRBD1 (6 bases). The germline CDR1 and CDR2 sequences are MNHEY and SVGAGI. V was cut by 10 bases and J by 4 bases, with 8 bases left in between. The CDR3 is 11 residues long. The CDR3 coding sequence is TGTGCCACTACAGGGTACAATGAGCAGTTCTTC. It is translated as CATTGYNEQFF.

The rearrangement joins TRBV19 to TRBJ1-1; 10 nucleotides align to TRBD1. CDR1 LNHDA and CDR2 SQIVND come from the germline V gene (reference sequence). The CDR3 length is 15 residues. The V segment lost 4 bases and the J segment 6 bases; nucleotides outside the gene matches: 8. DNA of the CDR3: TGTGCCAGTAGTACTTCCGGGACAGGGGTCGCTGAAGCTTTCTTT. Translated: CASSTSGTGVAEAFF.

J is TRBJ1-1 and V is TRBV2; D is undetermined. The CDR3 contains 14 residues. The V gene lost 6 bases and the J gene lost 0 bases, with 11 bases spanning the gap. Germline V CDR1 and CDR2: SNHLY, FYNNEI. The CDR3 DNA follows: TGTGCCAGCAGGGGAGCCGTCATGAACACTGAAGCTTTCTTT. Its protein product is CASRGAVMNTEAFF.

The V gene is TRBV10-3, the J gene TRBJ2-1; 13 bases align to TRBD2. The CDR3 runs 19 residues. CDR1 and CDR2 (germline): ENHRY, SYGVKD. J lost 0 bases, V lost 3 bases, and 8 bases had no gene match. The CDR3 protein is CAISDGTSGTSSSYNEQFF. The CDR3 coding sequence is TGTGCCATCAGTGATGGGACTAGCGGGACCAGCAGCTCCTACAATGAGCAGTTCTTC.

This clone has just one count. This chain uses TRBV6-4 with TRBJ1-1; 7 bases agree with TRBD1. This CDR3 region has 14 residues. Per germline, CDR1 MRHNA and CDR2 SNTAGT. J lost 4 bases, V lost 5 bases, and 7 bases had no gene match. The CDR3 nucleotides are TGTGCCAGCAGTTCCACGGACAGGTCCACTGAAGCTTTCTTT. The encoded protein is CASSSTDRSTEAFF.

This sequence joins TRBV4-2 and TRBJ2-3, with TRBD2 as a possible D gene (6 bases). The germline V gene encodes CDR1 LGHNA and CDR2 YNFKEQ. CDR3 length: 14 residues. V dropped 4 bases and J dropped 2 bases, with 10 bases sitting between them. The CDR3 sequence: CASSPGGYTDTQYF. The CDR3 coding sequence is TGTGCCAGCAGCCCCGGGGGTTACACAGATACGCAGTATTTT.

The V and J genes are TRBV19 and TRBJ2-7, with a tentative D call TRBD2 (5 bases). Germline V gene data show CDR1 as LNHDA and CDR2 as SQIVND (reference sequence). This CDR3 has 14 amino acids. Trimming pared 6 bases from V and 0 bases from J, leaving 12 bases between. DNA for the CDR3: TGTGCCAGTAGCCGGGAACTATCCTCCTACGAGCAGTACTTC. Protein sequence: CASSRELSSYEQYF.

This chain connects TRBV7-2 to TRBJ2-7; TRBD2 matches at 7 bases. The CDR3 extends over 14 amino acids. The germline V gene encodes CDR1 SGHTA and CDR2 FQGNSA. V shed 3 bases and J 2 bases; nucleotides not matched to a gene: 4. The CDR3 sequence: CASSLVGGTYEQYF. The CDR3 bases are TGTGCCAGCAGCTTGGTGGGGGGGACCTACGAGCAGTACTTC.

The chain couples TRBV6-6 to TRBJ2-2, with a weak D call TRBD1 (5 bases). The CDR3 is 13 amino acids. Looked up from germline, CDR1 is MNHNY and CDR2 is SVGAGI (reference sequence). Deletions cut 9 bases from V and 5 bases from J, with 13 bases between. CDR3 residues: CASDTGRTGELFF. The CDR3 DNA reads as TGTGCCAGTGATACAGGACGAACCGGGGAGCTGTTTTTT.

As DNA, the CDR3 is TGTGCCAGCAGTTCTCACAGGGCCGGGGCCGGGGAGCTGTTTTTT. Encoded protein: CASSSHRAGAGELFF. This rearrangement joins TRBV28 to TRBJ2-2; D perhaps matches TRBD1 (6 bases). Germline CDR1 and CDR2: MDHEN and SYDVKM. CDR3 length: 15 amino acids. V shed 4 bases and J shed 6 bases, with 15 bases lying between them.

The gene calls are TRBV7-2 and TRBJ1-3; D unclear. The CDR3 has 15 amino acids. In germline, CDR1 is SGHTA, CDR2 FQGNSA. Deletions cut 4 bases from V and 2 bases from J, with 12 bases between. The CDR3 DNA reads TGTGCCAGCAGCTACTACGTCACGACTGGAAACACCATATATTTT. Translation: CASSYYVTTGNTIYF.

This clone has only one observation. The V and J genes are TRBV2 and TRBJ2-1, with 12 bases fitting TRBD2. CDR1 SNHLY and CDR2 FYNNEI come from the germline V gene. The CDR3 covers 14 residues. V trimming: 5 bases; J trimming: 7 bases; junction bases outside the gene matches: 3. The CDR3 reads CASSLAGGVNEQFF. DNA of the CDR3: TGTGCCAGCAGTCTAGCGGGAGGGGTAAATGAGCAGTTCTTC.

The CDR3 nucleotides read TGTGCCAGCTCACCTCAACAACCGGGACAGGGGGCGCAAGGCTACACCTTC. Protein: CASSPQQPGQGAQGYTF. The gene calls are TRBV18 and TRBJ1-2; TRBD1 matches 12 bases. CDR3 size: 17 residues. The V gene end was trimmed by 3 bases and the J gene end by 8 bases; junction bases not matched to a gene: 13. Germline CDR1 and CDR2: KGHSH and LQKENI. The full variable domain, in which reference TRBV18 and TRBJ1-2 provide the parts outside the CDR3, is NAGVMQNPRHLVRRRGQEARLRCSPMKGHSHVYWYRQLPEEGLKFMVYLQKENIIDESGMPKERFSAEFPKEGPSILRIQQVVRGDSAAYFCASSPQQPGQGAQGYTFGSGTRLTVV.

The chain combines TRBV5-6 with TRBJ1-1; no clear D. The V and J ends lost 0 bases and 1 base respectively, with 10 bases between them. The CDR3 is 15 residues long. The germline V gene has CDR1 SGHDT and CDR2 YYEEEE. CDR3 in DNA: TGTGCCAGCAGCTTGGTGGCCGTTCAGAACACTGAAGCTTTCTTT. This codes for CASSLVAVQNTEAFF.

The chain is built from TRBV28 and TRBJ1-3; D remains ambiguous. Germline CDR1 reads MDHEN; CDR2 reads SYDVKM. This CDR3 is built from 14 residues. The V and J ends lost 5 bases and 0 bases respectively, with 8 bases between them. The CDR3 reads CASSRTSSGNTIYF. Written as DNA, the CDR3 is TGTGCCAGCAGTCGCACCAGCTCTGGAAACACCATATATTTT.

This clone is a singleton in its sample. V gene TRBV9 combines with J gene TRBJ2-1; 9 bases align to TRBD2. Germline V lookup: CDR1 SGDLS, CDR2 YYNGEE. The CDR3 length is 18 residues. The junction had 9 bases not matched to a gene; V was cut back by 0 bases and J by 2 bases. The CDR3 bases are TGTGCCAGCAGCGTAGGGTCCCTAGCGGGATCTACCTACAATGAGCAGTTCTTC. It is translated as CASSVGSLAGSTYNEQFF.

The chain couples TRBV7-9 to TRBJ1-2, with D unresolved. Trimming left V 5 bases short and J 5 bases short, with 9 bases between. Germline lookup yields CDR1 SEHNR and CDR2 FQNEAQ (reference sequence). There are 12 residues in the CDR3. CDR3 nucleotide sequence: TGTGCCAGCAGCACCCAACTATATGGCTACACCTTC. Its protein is CASSTQLYGYTF.

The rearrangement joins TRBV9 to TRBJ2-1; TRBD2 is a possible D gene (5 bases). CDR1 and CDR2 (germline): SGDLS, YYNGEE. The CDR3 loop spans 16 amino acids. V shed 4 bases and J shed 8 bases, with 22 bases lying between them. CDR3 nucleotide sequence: TGTGCCAGCAGCCCCGGAGCGGTCGCGGGCCGGGATGAGCAGTTCTTC. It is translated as CASSPGAVAGRDEQFF.

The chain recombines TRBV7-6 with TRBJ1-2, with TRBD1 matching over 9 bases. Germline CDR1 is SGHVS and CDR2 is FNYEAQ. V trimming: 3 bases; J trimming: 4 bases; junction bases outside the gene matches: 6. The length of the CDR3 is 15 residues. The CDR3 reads CASSLTSDRGYGYTF. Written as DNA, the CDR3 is TGTGCCAGCAGCTTGACTTCGGACAGGGGCTATGGCTACACCTTC.

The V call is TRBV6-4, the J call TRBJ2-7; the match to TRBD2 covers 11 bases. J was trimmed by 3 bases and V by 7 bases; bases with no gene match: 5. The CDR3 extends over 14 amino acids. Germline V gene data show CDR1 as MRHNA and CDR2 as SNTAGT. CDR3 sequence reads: CASNRLAGSYEQYF. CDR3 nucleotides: TGTGCCAGCAACCGACTAGCGGGAAGCTACGAGCAGTACTTC.

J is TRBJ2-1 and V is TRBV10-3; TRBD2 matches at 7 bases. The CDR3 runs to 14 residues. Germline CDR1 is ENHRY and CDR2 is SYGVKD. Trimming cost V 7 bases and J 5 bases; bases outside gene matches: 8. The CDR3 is CAIMTSFSNNEQFF. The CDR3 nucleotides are TGTGCCATCATGACTAGCTTTTCGAACAATGAGCAGTTCTTC.